Below, 14 T cell receptor beta chains from the same sample are listed, as sequenced in a study of Ad26.COV2.S vaccination and SARS-CoV-2 variants. TCRdb's table, derived via immunoSEQ multiplex PCR, lists solely in-frame clones and lacks some. Of roughly 380,000 clones in the sample, roughly 90% were seen once. Treatment of the sample: some 20 received Ad26.COV2.S at low or high dose, single or two shots; 5 received placebo; per-sample allocation not given. Samples analyzed were those drawn on day 63 after the first vaccine or placebo injection. The starting material was peripheral blood, obtained in a trial of Ad26.COV2.S vaccine versus placebo. These receptors all come from a person between 18 and 60 years old who received the Ad26.COV2.S COVID-19 vaccine or a placebo.

In DNA form, the CDR3 reads TGTGCCAGCAGCTTAGTGGGACATAGAAATGAAAAACTGTTTTTT. It codes for CASSLVGHRNEKLFF. The chain employs TRBV7-2 and TRBJ1-4; possible D gene TRBD1, 6 bases. This CDR3 comprises 15 residues. The germline V gene has CDR1 SGHTA and CDR2 FQGNSA. V lost 1 base and J lost 5, with 11 bases in between.

The chain has TRBV2 and TRBJ2-5, with D maybe TRBD2 (6 bases). V lost 7 bases, J lost 1 base, and 13 bases lay in between. The germline V gene has CDR1 SNHLY and CDR2 FYNNEI. The CDR3 loop spans 14 amino acids. The CDR3, as DNA: TGTGCCAGCAAGGAGGGACGCACCCAAGAGACCCAGTACTTC. Translating gives CASKEGRTQETQYF.

This clone was detected only once. The chain combines TRBV3-1 (or the pseudogene TRBV3-2) with TRBJ2-3; weak D call: TRBD1 (5 bases). Trimming cost V 0 bases and J 5 bases, with 12 bases left between them. Germline V gives CDR1 LGHDT, CDR2 YNNKEL (reference sequence). This CDR3 has 15 amino acids. The CDR3 is CASSQDKGRRDTQYF. The CDR3, as DNA: TGTGCCAGCAGCCAAGATAAGGGGCGGAGAGATACGCAGTATTTT.

For this clone: An end of the junction differs from the germline gene, which may be a read error. The genes are TRBV6-1 and TRBJ2-7; a weak D match, TRBD1 (6 bases). The CDR3 is 12 amino acids. The germline gives CDR1 MNHNS, CDR2 SASEGT. The DNA of the CDR3 is TGTGCCAGCTGTGAGGGGGCCTACGAGCAGTACTTC. Translating gives CASCEGAYEQYF.

The chain uses TRBV12-5 and TRBJ1-2; TRBD1 might be the D (5 bases). The CDR3 runs 13 residues. Deletions cut 1 base from V and 8 bases from J, with 11 bases between. In germline, CDR1 is LGHNT, CDR2 FRNRAP. CDR3 coding DNA: TGTGCTAGTGGTTTGGGAGGGGCTGGAGGCTACACCTTC. Translating it yields CASGLGGAGGYTF. Filled out from reference TRBV12-5 and TRBJ1-2, the complete variable domain reads DARVTQTPRHKVTEMGQEVTMRCQPILGHNTVFWYRQTMMQGLELLAYFRNRAPLDDSGMPKDRFSAEMPDATLATLKIQPSEPRDSAVYFCASGLGGAGGYTFGSGTRLTVV.

The chain combines TRBV3-1 (or the pseudogene TRBV3-2) with TRBJ2-6; possibly TRBD1 for D (5 bases). The CDR3 has 17 residues. The germline V gene has CDR1 LGHDT and CDR2 YNNKEL (reference sequence). With 2 bases removed from V and 0 bases from J, the gap between germline ends came to 11 bases. Here the CDR3 DNA reads TGTGCCAGCAGCCAAAACAGGTTAAGCTCTGGGGCCAACGTCCTGACTTTC. This codes for CASSQNRLSSGANVLTF.

The genes are TRBV15 and TRBJ1-1; unclear D gene. The CDR3 runs 14 residues. Trimming removed 0 bases from V and 2 bases from J, with 7 bases in between. CDR1 and CDR2 from the germline V gene are LNHNV and YYDKDF (reference sequence). The CDR3 region is CATSRDSENTEAFF. CDR3 sequence (DNA): TGTGCCACCAGCAGAGATTCAGAAAACACTGAAGCTTTCTTT.

The V gene is TRBV30, the J gene TRBJ2-5; no definite D call. The CDR3 is 11 amino acids. Germline V gives CDR1 GTSNPN, CDR2 SVGIG (reference sequence). The V end lost 0 bases, the J end lost 5 bases, and 4 bases lay between the germline ends. As DNA, the CDR3 is TGTGCCTGGAGTGTCTCCGAGACCCAGTACTTC. Amino acid sequence: CAWSVSETQYF.

The chain is built from TRBV7-9 and TRBJ2-7; D is undetermined. V lost 2 bases and J lost 1, with 9 bases in between. The CDR3 totals 14 residues. CDR1 and CDR2 from the germline V gene are SEHNR and FQNEAQ (reference sequence). CDR3 region: CASSLISRSYEQYF. CDR3 nucleotides: TGTGCCAGCAGCTTAATTTCGCGGTCCTACGAGCAGTACTTC.

This clone was observed a single time. The V call is TRBV19, the J call TRBJ1-1; no clear D. This CDR3 comprises 12 residues. Trimming took 5 bases from V and 11 from J, leaving 15 bases between them. Per the germline V gene, CDR1 is LNHDA and CDR2 is SQIVND (reference sequence). In nucleotides, the CDR3 is TGTGCCAGTAGTCTCCGGGTGGGAAGGGCTTTCTTT. Translation gives CASSLRVGRAFF.

The chain is built from TRBV18 and TRBJ2-2; perhaps TRBD2 as D (5 bases). In germline, CDR1 is KGHSH, CDR2 LQKENI. The CDR3 extends over 14 amino acids. Trimming stripped 3 bases from V and 6 bases from J, with 11 bases between. The CDR3 region is CASSPGLGPGELFF. CDR3 DNA: TGTGCCAGCTCACCCGGACTTGGCCCCGGGGAGCTGTTTTTT.

The chain links TRBV6-2 or TRBV6-3 to TRBJ2-7, with D hard to call. The CDR3 consists of 11 residues. Germline V gene data show CDR1 as MNHEY and CDR2 as SVGEGT. Trimming pared 0 bases from V and 8 bases from J, leaving 5 bases between. The CDR3 coding sequence is TGTGCCAGCAGTTACTCTGCTCAGCAGTACTTC. Protein product: CASSYSAQQYF.

This clone has just one count. The V and J genes are TRBV29-1 and TRBJ1-1; 8 nucleotides align to TRBD1. The germline V gene encodes CDR1 SQVTM and CDR2 ANQGSEA. The CDR3 has 14 residues. With 6 bases clipped from V and 2 bases from J, the junction kept 8 bases outside the gene matches. The CDR3 DNA reads TGCAGCGTAGAGCCGACAGGGGTAAACACTGAAGCTTTCTTT. Encoded protein: CSVEPTGVNTEAFF.

The V and J genes are TRBV7-2 and TRBJ2-5; 9 bases map to TRBD1. Unmatched junction bases numbered 6, after V lost 5 bases and J lost 2 bases. Germline loops: CDR1 SGHTA, CDR2 FQGNSA. This CDR3 has 15 amino acids. CDR3: CASSRTGVGQETQYF. DNA of the CDR3: TGTGCCAGCAGCCGGACAGGGGTCGGGCAAGAGACCCAGTACTTC.